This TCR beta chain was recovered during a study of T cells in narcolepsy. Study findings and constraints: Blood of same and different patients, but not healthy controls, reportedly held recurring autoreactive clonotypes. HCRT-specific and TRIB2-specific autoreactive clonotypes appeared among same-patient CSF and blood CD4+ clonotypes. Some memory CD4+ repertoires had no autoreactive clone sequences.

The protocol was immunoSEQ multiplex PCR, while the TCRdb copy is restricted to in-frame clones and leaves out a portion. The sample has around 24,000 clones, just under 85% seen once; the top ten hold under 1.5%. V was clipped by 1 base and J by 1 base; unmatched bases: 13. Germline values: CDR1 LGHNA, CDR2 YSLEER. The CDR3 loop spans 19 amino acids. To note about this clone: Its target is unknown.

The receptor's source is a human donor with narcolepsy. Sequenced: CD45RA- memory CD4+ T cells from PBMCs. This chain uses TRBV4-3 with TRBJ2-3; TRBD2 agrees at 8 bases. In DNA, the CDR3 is TGCGCCAGCAGCCAAGCGTCTCTAGCGGGTGGATCGGGCACAGATACGCAGTATTTT. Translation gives CASSQASLAGGSGTDTQYF.